This TCR beta chain was captured in a study of blood T cell repertoires in COVID-19. Sequencing used immunoSEQ multiplex PCR; TCRdb keeps in-frame clones, though not all of them. The repertoire holds under 250,000 clones, with approximately 87% as singletons. J lost 2 bases, V lost 1 base, and 3 bases had no gene match. CDR1 is SGHNT, CDR2 YENEEA, per germline. The CDR3 totals 15 residues. Sequencing input: peripheral blood. This chain uses TRBV11-3 with TRBJ2-7; 9 bases match TRBD2. This TCR was recovered from a man aged 55 to 70 with acute or convalescent COVID-19. In nucleotides, the CDR3 is TGTGCCAGCAGCTTAGGGACTAGCGCACCCTACGAGCAGTACTTC. Its translation: CASSLGTSAPYEQYF.